The 20 T cell receptor beta chains presented below share a single source sample, sequenced in a study of shared clonotypes between healthy human individuals. Repertoires were generated with immunoSEQ multiplex PCR, while TCRdb's copy carries only in-frame clones and drops some. The sample yields some 660,000 clones, roughly 73% seen once. Material: memory CD4+ T cells sorted from blood. Documented subset: CD45RA-negative fraction. The receptors shown here come from a woman aged 30 to 39 in good health.

The chain uses TRBV6-6 and TRBJ2-3; 7 nucleotides line up with TRBD2. CDR1 is MNHNY, CDR2 SVGAGI, per germline (reference sequence). Trimming cost V 8 bases and J 0 bases; bases outside gene matches: 5. The CDR3 sequence is 14 residues long. In DNA form, the CDR3 reads TGTGCCAGCGGGAGGGCCGGGAGCACAGATACGCAGTATTTT. It yields the protein CASGRAGSTDTQYF.

V and J are TRBV28 and TRBJ2-7, with D maybe TRBD2 (5 bases). V lost 5 bases and J 4 bases, leaving 12 bases between the germline ends. Germline V gene data show CDR1 as MDHEN and CDR2 as SYDVKM. The CDR3 has 13 amino acids. As DNA, the CDR3 is TGTGCCAGCAGTGTAACTAGAAGGTACGAGCAGTACTTC. This translates into CASSVTRRYEQYF.

V and J are TRBV7-9 and TRBJ1-2; no clear D gene. Germline CDR1 SEHNR, CDR2 FQNEAQ (reference sequence). The CDR3 covers 13 residues. The germline V and J ends were trimmed by 7 bases and 3 bases, with 12 bases remaining between them. CDR3 nucleotide sequence: TGTGCCAGCACACCCAACAGAGACTATGGCTACACCTTC. It specifies CASTPNRDYGYTF.

This clone showed up many times. Additional DNA sequences in this sample encode the identical CDR3. The gene calls are TRBV28 and TRBJ2-7; 8 nucleotides agree with TRBD2. The J segment lost 3 bases and the V segment lost 7 bases, leaving 8 bases of the junction unmatched. The germline V gene encodes CDR1 MDHEN and CDR2 SYDVKM. The CDR3 has 14 amino acids. DNA of the CDR3: TGTGCCAGCAAAATAAGCGGGAGCGGCTACGAGCAGTACTTC. Translated: CASKISGSGYEQYF.

The rearrangement joins TRBV4-2 to TRBJ2-7, with D tentatively TRBD2 (5 bases). This CDR3 is built from 12 residues. Between the trimmed V and J ends, which lost 5 bases and 2 bases, there was a span of 7 bases. The V gene's germline CDR1 is LGHNA and CDR2 YNFKEQ. The CDR3 protein is CASSEGAYEQYF. For the CDR3, the DNA is TGTGCCAGCAGCGAGGGAGCCTACGAGCAGTACTTC.

This clone was counted only a few times. V gene TRBV19 combines with J gene TRBJ1-2; TRBD1 agrees at 9 bases. There are 14 residues in the CDR3. Germline-derived CDR1 and CDR2 are LNHDA and SQIVND (reference sequence). After removal of 4 bases from V and 2 bases from J, the junction contained 2 bases not matched to a gene. CDR3 DNA sequence: TGTGCCAGTAGTACGGGGACAGGGAACTATGGCTACACCTTC. Translation: CASSTGTGNYGYTF.

V and J are TRBV7-7 and TRBJ2-6; D gene uncertain. Germline assignment: CDR1 SSHAT and CDR2 FNYEAQ (reference sequence). The V end was cut by 3 bases, the J end by 1 base, with 4 bases between. There are 14 residues in the CDR3. CDR3 residues: CASSFSSGANVLTF. The CDR3 coding sequence is TGTGCCAGCAGCTTCTCTTCTGGGGCCAACGTCCTGACTTTC.

The rearrangement links TRBV4-1 to TRBJ2-1, with D possibly being TRBD1 (5 bases). The germline gives CDR1 MGHRA, CDR2 YSYEKL. V was trimmed by 4 bases and J by 4 bases, leaving 8 bases between them. This CDR3 is 13 amino acids long. Here the CDR3 DNA reads TGCGCCAGCAGCCTAGCAGGGTACAATGAGCAGTTCTTC. Translated: CASSLAGYNEQFF.

This clone was recorded once. The chain links TRBV9 to TRBJ2-3; tentative D call: TRBD2 (6 bases). The CDR3 totals 16 residues. V was pared by 0 bases and J by 6 bases, with 17 bases between. In germline, CDR1 is SGDLS, CDR2 YYNGEE. CDR3: CASSVGKKGRMDTQYF. CDR3 DNA sequence: TGTGCCAGCAGCGTAGGCAAAAAGGGGAGGATGGATACGCAGTATTTT.

The CDR3 protein is CASSKTNEQYF. CDR3 in DNA: TGTGCCAGCAGCAAAACTAACGAGCAGTACTTC. The chain links TRBV21-1 to TRBJ2-7; TRBD2 is taken as the D call from the table, unchecked against the DNA. TRBV21-1 is listed as a pseudogene. The CDR3 is made up of 11 amino acids.

By frequency in the sample, this clone is medium-sized. The rearrangement links TRBV16 to TRBJ1-5, with no clear D. This CDR3 has 13 residues. The germline V gene encodes CDR1 KGHSY and CDR2 FQNENV. V gave up 5 bases and J gave up 5 bases, with 10 bases separating them. The CDR3: CASSGSDDQPQHF. In DNA form, the CDR3 reads TGTGCCAGCAGCGGATCAGACGATCAGCCCCAGCATTTT.

This sequence joins TRBV5-4 and TRBJ2-7, with TRBD2 identical over 9 bases. Germline assignment: CDR1 SGHNT and CDR2 YYREEE (reference sequence). The CDR3 spans 15 residues. V dropped 1 base and J dropped 3; count of bases not matched to a gene: 5. The CDR3 is CASSLRSSGIYEQYF. The CDR3 nucleotides are TGTGCCAGCAGCTTGCGGTCTAGCGGGATCTACGAGCAGTACTTC.

The DNA for the CDR3 is TGTGCCAGCGGGACAGACCAAGAGACCCAGTACTTC. It translates to CASGTDQETQYF. The V and J genes are TRBV2 and TRBJ2-5; 7 nucleotides match TRBD1. Germline CDR1 reads SNHLY; CDR2 reads FYNNEI. The CDR3 has 12 residues. V trimming: 8 bases; J trimming: 0 bases; junction bases outside the gene matches: 0.

This sequence joins TRBV27 and TRBJ2-3, with unresolved D. The CDR3 totals 14 residues. V was shortened by 3 bases and J by 2 bases, with 9 bases between the two germline ends. Germline V gene lookup returns CDR1 MNHEY and CDR2 SMNVEV (reference sequence). CDR3 residues: CASSFSTLTDTQYF. In nucleotides, the CDR3 is TGTGCCAGCAGTTTCTCCACGCTCACAGATACGCAGTATTTT.

The chain is built from TRBV5-1 and TRBJ2-1; 8 bases match TRBD2. This CDR3 is built from 15 residues. V was clipped by 4 bases and J by 5 bases; unmatched bases: 8. The germline V gene encodes CDR1 SGHRS and CDR2 YFSETQ. The CDR3 DNA reads TGCGCCAGCAGCCCCGGGACTAGTTACGACAATGAGCAGTTCTTC. As protein: CASSPGTSYDNEQFF.

The V call is TRBV2, the J call TRBJ2-3, with D possibly matching TRBD2 (6 bases). Deletions cut 6 bases from V and 4 bases from J, with 26 bases between. Germline values: CDR1 SNHLY, CDR2 FYNNEI. The CDR3 runs to 18 residues. The CDR3 protein is CASRRRLVQVREADTQYF. Written as DNA, the CDR3 is TGTGCCAGCAGGCGGAGGCTAGTTCAAGTTAGGGAGGCAGATACGCAGTATTTT.

This clone is a singleton in its sample. The chain has TRBV29-1 and TRBJ2-3; unclear D gene. The CDR3 sequence is 12 residues long. V shed 5 bases and J shed 0 bases, with 6 bases lying between them. Per the germline V gene, CDR1 is SQVTM and CDR2 is ANQGSEA. The CDR3 coding sequence is TGCAGCGTTAAGTCTAGCACAGATACGCAGTATTTT. It yields the protein CSVKSSTDTQYF.

The chain has TRBV11-2 and TRBJ2-3; perhaps D is TRBD1 or TRBD2 (5 bases each). The germline CDR1 and CDR2 sequences are SGHAT and FQNNGV. CDR3 length: 15 residues. Trimming took off 4 bases at V and 2 bases at J, with 13 bases between the two ends. CDR3 sequence: CASSYSSGTTDTQYF. CDR3 nucleotide sequence: TGTGCCAGCAGCTACTCGTCAGGGACCACAGATACGCAGTATTTT.

This clone has a handful of counts. This may be a read error, as it is one base from a much larger clone. In the same sample, other DNA sequences code for this CDR3. The V call is TRBV15, the J call TRBJ2-7, with TRBD2 matching 9 bases. From germline, CDR1 is LNHNV and CDR2 YYDKDF (reference sequence). V shed 0 bases, J shed 4 bases, and the junction held 7 bases outside the gene matches. The CDR3 runs to 16 residues. The CDR3 bases are TGTGCCACCAGCAGAGATTTAGCGGGAGTTTGGTACGAGCAGTACTTC. Its protein is CATSRDLAGVWYEQYF.

This clone has more than one count but fewer than ten. This chain links TRBV6-5 with TRBJ1-2, with a possible D match to TRBD1 (5 bases). Germline assignment: CDR1 MNHEY and CDR2 SVGAGI. The CDR3 totals 15 residues. V dropped 0 bases and J dropped 5 bases, with 13 bases sitting between them. The CDR3 DNA reads TGTGCCAGCAGTTACTCTTCAGGGCCCGGTTATGGCTACACCTTC. Translating it yields CASSYSSGPGYGYTF.